Listed below are T cell receptor beta chains from one sample, sequenced in a study of shared clonotypes between healthy human individuals. TCRdb keeps only in-frame clones here, not all; method: immunoSEQ multiplex PCR. The repertoire holds over a million clones, approximately 96% seen once, with roughly 1.2% in the top ten. Material for sequencing was naive CD4+ T cells sorted from blood. These receptors were obtained from a man between 25 and 39 years old in good health. CDR3s include the opening cysteine and the closing phenylalanine or tryptophan. D genes are given only for firm matches. Rows may omit the clone size; those that give it use once, few, many or a size class.

D,size,J,length,V,DNA,CDR3
.,.,TRBJ1-5,12,TRBV10-3,TGTGCCATCAGTGAGTCACGGCAGCCCCAGCATTTT,CAISESRQPQHF
TRBD2,.,TRBJ2-7,16,TRBV28,TGTGCCAGCAGTATAACTAGCGGGAGGAAAACCTACGAGCAGTACTTC,CASSITSGRKTYEQYF
.,.,TRBJ2-3,16,TRBV19,TGTGCCAGTAGTATACTTATGGCGACTAGCACAGATACGCAGTATTTT,CASSILMATSTDTQYF
.,.,TRBJ2-3,19,TRBV5-1,TGCGCCAGCAGCTTGACCCCAGGTCTCGCCATGGGTACCACAGATACGCAGTATTTT,CASSLTPGLAMGTTDTQYF
.,.,TRBJ1-2,15,TRBV9,TGTGCCAGCAGCACCCGAGGCGTGGGGGTGGATGGCTACACCTTC,CASSTRGVGVDGYTF
TRBD2,once,TRBJ2-3,18,TRBV9,TGTGCCAGCAGCGTCGCCGGGACTAGCGGGAGGTTTGCAGATACGCAGTATTTT,CASSVAGTSGRFADTQYF
.,.,TRBJ1-5,13,TRBV18,TGTGCCAGCTCATCCGGGGGGGATCAGCCCCAGCATTTT,CASSSGGDQPQHF
.,.,TRBJ2-3,14,TRBV6-1,TGTGCCAGCAGTGGGTGGGGGAGTGCTGATACGCAGTATTTT,CASSGWGSADTQYF
TRBD1,.,TRBJ2-7,18,TRBV15,TGTGCCACCAGCAGAGATCCTGCAGGACAGGGTGGGTCCTACGAGCAGTACTTC,CATSRDPAGQGGSYEQYF
.,.,TRBJ2-7,14,TRBV21-1,TGTGCCAACCCCGCCAAGGGGCGATCCTACGAGCAGTACTTC,CANPAKGRSYEQYF
.,.,TRBJ2-2,14,TRBV15,TGTGCCACCAGCAGGGGAGGACAGGACGGGGAGCTGTTTTTT,CATSRGGQDGELFF
.,once,TRBJ1-1,13,TRBV6-5,TGTGCCAGCAGCCGTCTGGAGAACACTGAAGCTTTCTTT,CASSRLENTEAFF
.,.,TRBJ2-7,11,TRBV2,TGTGCCAGCAGTACTCACTACGAGCAGTACTTC,CASSTHYEQYF
TRBD2,.,TRBJ2-2,14,TRBV11-2,TGTGCCAGCCAACCTAGCGGAACCACCGGGGAGCTGTTTTTT,CASQPSGTTGELFF
.,once,TRBJ2-7,12,TRBV6-9,TGTGCCAGCAGTTCCCTTAACTGGGGGCAGTACTTC,CASSSLNWGQYF
.,.,TRBJ2-2,12,TRBV15,TGTGCCACCAGCAGAGTGGAGGGGGAGCTGTTTTTT,CATSRVEGELFF
.,.,TRBJ2-5,16,TRBV27,TGTGCCAGCAGTTTAACGCCGGGGCAGGGCGGAGAGACCCAGTACTTC,CASSLTPGQGGETQYF
TRBD1,.,TRBJ1-2,16,TRBV30,TGTGCCTGGAGTAGGGAGGACAGGGGTCCCCTCTATGGCTACACCTTC,CAWSREDRGPLYGYTF
TRBD1,.,TRBJ2-7,15,TRBV10-3,TGTGCCATCAGTGTGGGACAGGGAGGGGGCTACGAGCAGTACTTC,CAISVGQGGGYEQYF
.,.,TRBJ1-2,13,TRBV28,TGTGCCAGCAGTCCACGCGTTGTGGACGGCTACACCTTC,CASSPRVVDGYTF
TRBD2,.,TRBJ2-1,16,TRBV19,TGTGCCAGTAGTATAGTTGGGCCTAGCGGATACAATGAGCAGTTCTTC,CASSIVGPSGYNEQFF
.,.,TRBJ2-2,16,TRBV6-4,TGTGCCAGCAGTGACGGTAATGTGTTAGCACCGGGGGAGCTGTTTTTT,CASSDGNVLAPGELFF
.,.,TRBJ1-2,13,TRBV7-6,TGTGCCAGCAGCTTAGTAGGGCAGGGTGGCTACACCTTC,CASSLVGQGGYTF
TRBD2,.,TRBJ2-1,17,TRBV28,TGTGCCAGCCGGGGGGGGTCAGGGCGGCCCTGGGGCAATGAGCAGTTCTTC,CASRGGSGRPWGNEQFF
TRBD1,.,TRBJ2-7,15,TRBV4-2,TGTGCCAGCAGTCTCACAGGGGAAAGCTCCTACGAGCAGTACTTC,CASSLTGESSYEQYF
TRBD2,.,TRBJ2-1,17,TRBV7-9,TGTGCCAGCAGACCAATCGGGACTAGCGGGAGGGGGAATGAGCAGTTCTTC,CASRPIGTSGRGNEQFF
TRBD1,.,TRBJ1-5,16,TRBV28,TGTGCCAGCAGTTTTCCGGGACAGGGTAGTAATCAGCCCCAGCATTTT,CASSFPGQGSNQPQHF
TRBD1,.,TRBJ2-5,15,TRBV7-7,TGTGCCAGCAGCCTAGTAGTGACAGGGCGGGAGACCCAGTACTTC,CASSLVVTGRETQYF
TRBD1,.,TRBJ2-4,15,TRBV27,TGTGCCAGTCGGACCACCGGGACAGGGACTAACATTCAGTACTTC,CASRTTGTGTNIQYF
.,.,TRBJ2-7,14,TRBV11-1,TGTGCCAGCAGAAAAGGATGGGATCAGTACGAGCAGTACTTC,CASRKGWDQYEQYF
TRBD1,.,TRBJ1-1,14,TRBV28,TGTGCCAGCAGTTCGACAGGGTTAAACACTGAAGCTTTCTTT,CASSSTGLNTEAFF
.,.,TRBJ2-7,16,TRBV10-1,TGCGCCAGCAGTGTCCGGAGGGGCCTGAGCTCCTACGAGCAGTACTTC,CASSVRRGLSSYEQYF
TRBD2,.,TRBJ2-1,16,TRBV5-4,TGTGCCAGCAGCTTGGCTAGCGGGATGGGGAACAATGAGCAGTTCTTC,CASSLASGMGNNEQFF
.,.,TRBJ2-2,18,TRBV5-1,TGCGCCAGCAGCCTCTTTTCGCGGGGAGGAGGGAACACCGGGGAGCTGTTTTTT,CASSLFSRGGGNTGELFF
.,.,TRBJ2-1,16,TRBV2,TGTGCCAGCAGCGCCTTTTCGATGTCAGGTGTCAATGAGCAGTTCTTC,CASSAFSMSGVNEQFF
TRBD1,.,TRBJ1-1,14,TRBV18,TGTGCCAGCTCAGCAGGGACAGGGGATACTGAAGCTTTCTTT,CASSAGTGDTEAFF
TRBD2,.,TRBJ2-4,17,TRBV15,TGTGCCACCAGCAGAAAACCGGGACTAGCGGGAAACGGCATTCAGTACTTC,CATSRKPGLAGNGIQYF
.,.,TRBJ2-7,14,TRBV5-1,TGCGCCAGCGGCGGGGGCGGGACGGCCCACGAGCAGTACTTC,CASGGGGTAHEQYF
TRBD2,.,TRBJ2-5,18,TRBV7-9,TGTGCCAGCAGCTTAAAGACCGGCTCAGGACTAGCGGGAGAGACCCAGTACTTC,CASSLKTGSGLAGETQYF
.,.,TRBJ1-1,13,TRBV28,TGTGCCAGTGGTTTACCCTCGAACACTGAAGCTTTCTTT,CASGLPSNTEAFF
TRBD1,.,TRBJ1-4,18,TRBV5-1,TGCGCCAGCAGCTTGGCCCCGGGACAGTATTTTAACAATGAAAAACTGTTTTTT,CASSLAPGQYFNNEKLFF
.,.,TRBJ1-1,15,TRBV5-4,TGTGCCAGCAGCTTGCGCGGAGGGAGGAACACTGAAGCTTTCTTT,CASSLRGGRNTEAFF
.,once,TRBJ1-4,15,TRBV27,TGTGCCAGCAGTACCAACAGGGTACTCATACGGGAACTGTTTTTT,CASSTNRVLIRELFF
.,.,TRBJ1-2,15,TRBV6-5,TGTGCCAGCAGTGGGGTCTCAGGACGGAGCCGCGGCTACACCTTC,CASSGVSGRSRGYTF
TRBD1,.,TRBJ1-5,15,TRBV7-2,TGTGCCAGCAGCCCCCGGGACAGGGGTTTTCAGCCCCAGCATTTT,CASSPRDRGFQPQHF
.,.,TRBJ2-7,13,TRBV2,TGTGCCAGCATTAAGGCCACCCCCTACGAGCAGTACTTC,CASIKATPYEQYF
TRBD1,.,TRBJ1-1,16,TRBV27,TGTGCCAGCAGCCACCGAGGGGGCGCAACGAACACTGAAGCTTTCTTT,CASSHRGGATNTEAFF
.,.,TRBJ1-4,13,TRBV6-1,TGTGCCAGCAGTGAAGCCTTCCCGGGGGCCCTGTTTTTT,CASSEAFPGALFF
TRBD2,.,TRBJ2-5,16,TRBV18,TGTGCCAGCTCACCGCTAGCGGGAGTGTTAGAAGAGACCCAGTACTTC,CASSPLAGVLEETQYF
TRBD2,.,TRBJ2-1,15,TRBV9,TGTGCCAGCAGCGGGGATAGCGGGCCATACGGGGAGCAGTTCTTC,CASSGDSGPYGEQFF
.,.,TRBJ1-2,13,TRBV27,TGTGCCAGCAGACCTGGACCTTTCTATGGCTACACCTTC,CASRPGPFYGYTF
TRBD1,once,TRBJ2-5,16,TRBV18,TGTGCCAGCTCACCATCCCGGACAGGGAGTCAAGAGACCCAGTACTTC,CASSPSRTGSQETQYF
.,.,TRBJ2-1,14,TRBV19,TGTGCCAGTAGTATGGAGGATTCCTACAATGAGCAGTTCTTC,CASSMEDSYNEQFF
.,.,TRBJ1-5,15,TRBV5-1,TGCGCCAGCAGCTTGGCCACAGGACCTAATCAGCCCCAGCATTTT,CASSLATGPNQPQHF
TRBD2,.,TRBJ2-2,15,TRBV5-4,TGTGCCAGCAGCTTGGATTCTAGCGGGAGGGGGGAGCTGTTTTTT,CASSLDSSGRGELFF
.,.,TRBJ2-7,18,TRBV6-7,TGTGCCAGCAGTTCCGGACAGAAGGTTAAGGTTAGCTCCTACGAGCAGTACTTC,CASSSGQKVKVSSYEQYF
TRBD1,.,TRBJ2-7,15,TRBV5-4,TGTGCCAGCAGCTTGGTGCCAGGGGGCGACTACGAGCAGTACTTC,CASSLVPGGDYEQYF
.,.,TRBJ2-5,11,TRBV11-2,TGTGCCAGCAGCTCGGGCGGGACCCAGTACTTC,CASSSGGTQYF
.,.,TRBJ1-1,12,TRBV10-3,TGTGCCATCGCTTCGGGGGACACTGAAGCTTTCTTT,CAIASGDTEAFF